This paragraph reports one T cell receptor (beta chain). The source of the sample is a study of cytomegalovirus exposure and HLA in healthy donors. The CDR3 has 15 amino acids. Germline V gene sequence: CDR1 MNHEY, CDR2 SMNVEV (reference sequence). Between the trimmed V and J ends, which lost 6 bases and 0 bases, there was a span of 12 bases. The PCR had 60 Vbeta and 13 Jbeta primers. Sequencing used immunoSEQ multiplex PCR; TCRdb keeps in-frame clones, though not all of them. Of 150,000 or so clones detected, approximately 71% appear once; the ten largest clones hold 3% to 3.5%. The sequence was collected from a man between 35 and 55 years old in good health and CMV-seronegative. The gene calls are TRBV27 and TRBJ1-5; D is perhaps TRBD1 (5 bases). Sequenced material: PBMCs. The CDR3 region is CASSSTAYSNQPQHF. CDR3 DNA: TGTGCCAGCAGCTCGACAGCTTATAGCAATCAGCCCCAGCATTTT.